Sequencing of this T cell receptor beta chain was carried out in a study of cytomegalovirus exposure and HLA in healthy donors. Overall study: Clustering assigned 81% of the approximately 400 genotyped donors to the Caucasian-associated ancestry cluster.

A note on this clone: The antigen is unknown.

Vbeta (60) and Jbeta (13) primers were used in the PCR. The table came from immunoSEQ multiplex PCR; TCRdb's copy has only in-frame clones and leaves some out. This table holds under 150,000 clones, around 79% found once. Germline CDR1 SGHVS, CDR2 FNYEAQ. The CDR3 covers 17 residues. J lost 2 bases, V lost 5 bases, and 12 bases had no gene match. The study, taken as a whole, reports: Certain indistinguishable V segments, among them TRBV6-2 and TRBV6-3, were excluded. When analyzed later, a missense DCLRE1C variant was found to be linked to TCR beta V- and J-gene trimming.

The J gene is TRBJ2-3, the V gene TRBV7-6; TRBD1 matches 8 bases. The sequence derives from a woman in her thirties in good health and CMV-seronegative. Sequencing used PBMCs. Here the CDR3 reads CASSPTGERTLTDTQYF. CDR3 bases: TGTGCCAGCAGCCCGACAGGGGAGAGAACGCTCACAGATACGCAGTATTTT. The whole variable domain, remainder taken from reference TRBV7-6 and TRBJ2-3, is GAGVSQSPRYKVTKRGQDVALRCDPISGHVSLYWYRQALGQGPEFLTYFNYEAQQDKSGLPNDRFSAERPEGSISTLTIQRTEQRDSAMYRCASSPTGERTLTDTQYFGPGTRLTVL.